Given below is one TCR beta chain in context. Profiled with immunoSEQ multiplex PCR; TCRdb holds only in-frame clones, not every one. The sample consists of approximately 46,000 clones, just over 85% of them appearing once. This sample is part of a study of T cell clonotyping in hematopoietic cell transplantation. In the study overall: Pretransplant recipient samples were taken after cytoreduction.

CDR1 is MDHEN and CDR2 is SYDVKM in the germline V gene. The CDR3 spans 15 residues. Trimming took 7 bases from V and 5 from J, leaving 17 bases between them. Noted time point: recipient sample about 28 days before transplant, after cytoreduction. The chain joins TRBV28 to TRBJ2-2, with D perhaps TRBD1 or TRBD2 (6 bases each). The receptor was derived from a man aged 55-75 years with biphenotypic leukemia. Some clones in this sample may be carry-over from other donors' samples. Sequencing used peripheral blood mononuclear cells, obtained before stem cell transplant. The CDR3 DNA reads as TGTGCCAGCACCCAACCCGGGGGCGGGACCGGGGAGCTGTTTTTT. Encoded protein: CASTQPGGGTGELFF.